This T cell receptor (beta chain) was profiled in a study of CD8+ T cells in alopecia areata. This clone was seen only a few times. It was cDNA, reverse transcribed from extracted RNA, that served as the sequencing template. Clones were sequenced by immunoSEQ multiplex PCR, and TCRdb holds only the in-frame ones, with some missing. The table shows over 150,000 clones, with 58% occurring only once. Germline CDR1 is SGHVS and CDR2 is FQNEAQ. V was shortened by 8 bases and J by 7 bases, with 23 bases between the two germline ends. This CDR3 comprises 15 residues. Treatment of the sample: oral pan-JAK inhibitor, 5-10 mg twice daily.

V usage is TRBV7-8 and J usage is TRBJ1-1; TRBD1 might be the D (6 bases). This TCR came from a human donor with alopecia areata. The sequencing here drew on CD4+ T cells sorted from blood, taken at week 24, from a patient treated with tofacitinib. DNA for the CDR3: TGTGCCAGCTACGAGGGGGGGCGCTTGGGGCGTGAAGCTTTCTTT. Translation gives CASYEGGRLGREAFF.